Below are 4 T cell receptor beta chains sequenced from a single sample in a study of cytomegalovirus exposure and HLA in healthy donors. The PCR made use of 60 Vbeta and 13 Jbeta primers. Profiling relied on immunoSEQ multiplex PCR, and the TCRdb table lists in-frame clones only, not all of them. The sample shows 100,000 to 150,000 clones, around 78% of them seen only once. Sequenced input: PBMCs. These receptors originate from a woman aged 40 to 49 in good health and CMV-seronegative.

This chain connects TRBV15 to TRBJ1-1; no definite D call. V was cut by 2 bases and J by 0 bases, with 7 bases left in between. Germline V gives CDR1 LNHNV, CDR2 YYDKDF (reference sequence). This CDR3 comprises 14 residues. This CDR3 reads CATSRPDLNTEAFF. CDR3 in DNA: TGTGCCACCAGCAGACCAGACTTGAACACTGAAGCTTTCTTT.

This chain joins TRBV6-6 and TRBJ2-1; D is unclear. The CDR3 consists of 16 residues. In germline, CDR1 is MNHNY, CDR2 SVGAGI (reference sequence). Trimming stripped 7 bases from V and 2 bases from J, with 18 bases between. DNA of the CDR3: TGTGCCAGCATCCGTAGCCTTTTCGACCCCTACAATGAGCAGTTCTTC. Translation: CASIRSLFDPYNEQFF.

The gene calls are TRBV28 and TRBJ1-5; 10 bases are a match to TRBD1. CDR3 size: 16 residues. Trimming cost V 2 bases and J 3 bases; bases outside gene matches: 4. Germline V CDR1 and CDR2: MDHEN, SYDVKM. The CDR3 sequence: CASSLAGTGDNQPQHF. The CDR3 region has the DNA TGTGCCAGCAGTTTAGCCGGGACAGGGGACAATCAGCCCCAGCATTTT.

V and J are TRBV7-9 and TRBJ2-3; 7 bases map to TRBD1. This CDR3 spans 12 amino acids. CDR1 is SEHNR, CDR2 FQNEAQ, per germline (reference sequence). The ends lost 1 base at V and 9 bases at J; junction bases unmatched: 1. CDR3 loop: CASSLGGGTQYF. The CDR3 nucleotides are TGTGCCAGCAGCTTAGGAGGGGGCACGCAGTATTTT.